Presented here are 26 T cell receptor beta chains from one specimen sequenced in a study of blood T cells in healthy people across ages (dated by TCRdb to about 2015). Libraries came from 5' RACE. The reads were generated on an Illumina HiSeq 2500. The second PCR ran for about 6 to 12 cycles and used a J-beta primer mix along with a sample-barcoded 5' primer. TCRdb reanalyzed the raw reads on its own, using fastp at Q25 for trimming and MiXCR for clone calling, and kept in-frame beta chains. Identical CDR3 proteins give one entry, which carries the most common genes and DNA. Present in this sample are about 1,600,000 distinct CDR3 sequences, around 42% of which were seen just once. The top ten clonotypes cover around 8% of the sample. The specimen was blood. The receptors derive from a woman younger than 30 in good health.

The chain uses TRBV28 and TRBJ1-1; D call uncertain. The CDR3 covers 14 residues. CDR1 is MDHEN, CDR2 SYDVKM, per germline. V lost 7 bases and J 0 bases, leaving 12 bases between the germline ends. The CDR3 sequence: CASTLSPVNTEAFF. CDR3 coding DNA: TGTGCCAGCACCCTGAGCCCGGTGAACACTGAAGCTTTCTTT.

CDR3 DNA sequence: TGTGCCAGCAGCTTACAGGGTTCTAATGAAAAACTGTTTTTT. It translates to CASSLQGSNEKLFF. The chain employs TRBV7-2 and TRBJ1-4, with D perhaps TRBD1 (5 bases). The CDR3 runs 14 residues. Looked up from germline, CDR1 is SGHTA and CDR2 is FQGNSA. Trimming took off 2 bases at V and 3 bases at J, with 7 bases between the two ends. Full variable domain (rest looked up from reference TRBV7-2 and TRBJ1-4): GAGVSQSPSNKVTEKGKDVELRCDPISGHTALYWYRQSLGQGLEFLIYFQGNSAPDKSGLPSDRFSAERTGGSVSTLTIQRTQQEDSAVYLCASSLQGSNEKLFFGSGTQLSVL.

The count of this clonotype is one. The V call is TRBV7-9, the J call TRBJ2-1, with D perhaps matching TRBD1 (6 bases). Trimming stripped 8 bases from V and 7 bases from J, with 18 bases between. The CDR3 totals 14 residues. Germline CDR1 SEHNR, CDR2 FQNEAQ (reference sequence). The CDR3 sequence: CASENRVGTNEQFF. In DNA, the CDR3 is TGTGCCAGCGAAAATAGGGTCGGGACAAATGAGCAGTTCTTC.

This clonotype was seen only a few times. The CDR3 region is CASSFRRLGYTF. CDR3 bases: TGTGCCAGCAGTTTTCGGAGGTTGGGCTACACCTTC. The chain is built from TRBV12-3 or TRBV12-4 and TRBJ1-2; D ambiguous. Trimming took off 3 bases at V and 8 bases at J, with 10 bases between the two ends. CDR3 size: 12 residues.

This clonotype has a handful of counts. The rearrangement uses TRBV7-9 and TRBJ1-1; D uncertain. Germline CDR1 SEHNR, CDR2 FQNEAQ (reference sequence). The CDR3 spans 15 residues. Trimming removed 3 bases from V and 1 base from J, with 12 bases in between. In nucleotides, the CDR3 is TGTGCCAGCAGCTTGTGGGGATCCGGGAACACTGAAGCTTTCTTT. It translates to CASSLWGSGNTEAFF.

This clonotype was detected many times. The junction differs from germline at one of its ends, possibly a read error. The chain links TRBV10-1 to TRBJ1-5; D unresolved. The CDR3 is 13 residues long. Germline V gene sequence: CDR1 WNHNN, CDR2 SYGVQD (reference sequence). For the CDR3, the DNA is TGTGCCAGCAGTGAATCGGGCAATCAGCCCCAGCATTTT. Protein: CASSESGNQPQHF.

This clonotype was seen only a few times. The chain links TRBV6-5 to TRBJ1-2, with TRBD1 identical over 9 bases. Germline CDR1 reads MNHEY; CDR2 reads SVGAGI. This CDR3 has 18 amino acids. With 3 bases clipped from V and 8 bases from J, the junction kept 19 bases outside the gene matches. The DNA for the CDR3 is TGTGCCAGCAGTTATCATATGGGACAGGGAGCATCCGACATAGGCTACACCTTC. Protein: CASSYHMGQGASDIGYTF.

This sequence joins TRBV9 and TRBJ2-3; no firm D call. Germline V gene data show CDR1 as SGDLS and CDR2 as YYNGEE. V was pared by 4 bases and J by 5 bases, with 14 bases between. The CDR3 consists of 14 residues. CDR3 protein: CASSLANAGDTQYF. For the CDR3, the DNA is TGTGCCAGCAGCTTAGCCAATGCCGGAGATACGCAGTATTTT.

This rearrangement joins TRBV5-1 to TRBJ2-1; D is possibly TRBD1 or TRBD2 (5 bases each). V gave up 2 bases and J gave up 8 bases, with 20 bases separating them. CDR1 SGHRS and CDR2 YFSETQ come from the germline V gene. The CDR3 loop spans 16 amino acids. The CDR3 spells CASSFEGRLTPDEQFF. CDR3 sequence (DNA): TGCGCCAGCAGCTTTGAGGGGCGGCTAACCCCCGATGAGCAGTTCTTC.

The chain carries TRBV28 and TRBJ2-5; weak D call: TRBD2 (6 bases). The J call could be wrong; TRBJ2-7 is a better fit for the DNA end. CDR1 is MDHEN and CDR2 is SYDVKM in the germline V gene. CDR3 size: 13 residues. CDR3 bases: TGTGCCAGCAGTCCCGGGGGAAACCACGAGCAGTACTTC. It is translated as CASSPGGNHEQYF.

V usage is TRBV6-5 and J usage is TRBJ1-3, with 7 bases fitting TRBD1. The CDR3 extends over 14 amino acids. From germline, CDR1 is MNHEY and CDR2 SVGAGI. Unmatched junction bases numbered 2, after V lost 6 bases and J lost 0 bases. The CDR3 nucleotides are TGTGCCAGCAGAGGGGGCGTCTCTGGAAACACCATATATTTT. It codes for CASRGGVSGNTIYF.

This sequence joins TRBV5-1 and TRBJ1-4; D call uncertain. The CDR3 runs 14 residues. The germline CDR1 and CDR2 sequences are SGHRS and YFSETQ. Trimming took 0 bases from V and 4 from J, leaving 7 bases between them. CDR3 bases: TGCGCCAGCAGCTTGGACACCCATAATGAAAAACTGTTTTTT. Translated, it gives CASSLDTHNEKLFF.

In the case of this clonotype: Germline and junction disagree at one end, which may indicate a read error. The chain couples TRBV9 to TRBJ2-3, with TRBD2 matching 10 bases. The germline CDR1 and CDR2 sequences are SGDLS and YYNGEE. This CDR3 has 15 amino acids. Written as DNA, the CDR3 is TGTGCCAGCAGCGTAGATCAGCGGGGGGGAGACACGCGGTATTTT. It encodes CASSVDQRGGDTRYF.

The V gene is TRBV20-1, the J gene TRBJ1-2; D possibly corresponds to TRBD1 (5 bases). CDR1 is DFQATT, CDR2 SNEGSKA, per germline (reference sequence). Trimming pared 3 bases from V and 2 bases from J, leaving 10 bases between. This CDR3 region has 13 residues. The CDR3: CSARRGKNYGYTF. In nucleotides, the CDR3 is TGCAGTGCTAGGAGGGGAAAAAACTATGGCTACACCTTC.

The chain recombines TRBV12-3 or TRBV12-4 with TRBJ2-2; D unresolved. This CDR3 region has 13 residues. Trimming shortened V by 2 bases and J by 4 bases, and 5 bases separated the two germline ends. The chain's CDR3 is CASSLTATGELFF. The DNA for the CDR3 is TGTGCCAGCAGTTTAACAGCCACCGGGGAGCTGTTTTTT.

J is TRBJ2-7 and V is TRBV9; 7 nucleotides match TRBD2. The J call could be wrong; TRBJ2-4 is a better fit for the DNA end. Germline V CDR1 and CDR2: SGDLS, YYNGEE. The CDR3 consists of 15 residues. For the CDR3, the DNA is TGTGCCAGCAGCGCAACACGGAGCGGGGCAAGCATTCAGTACTTC. Protein sequence: CASSATRSGASIQYF.

J is TRBJ2-1 and V is TRBV9; D is ambiguous. The CDR3 sequence is 16 residues long. V was trimmed by 0 bases and J by 1 base, leaving 11 bases between them. Germline CDR1 and CDR2: SGDLS and YYNGEE. Here the CDR3 reads CASSVDGAGSYNEQFF. CDR3 coding DNA: TGTGCCAGCAGCGTAGATGGAGCTGGGTCCTACAATGAGCAGTTCTTC.

The rearrangement links TRBV28 to TRBJ1-1, with D tentatively TRBD1 (6 bases). Germline V gene sequence: CDR1 MDHEN, CDR2 SYDVKM. V lost 7 bases, J lost 13 bases, and 13 bases lay in between. The CDR3 consists of 10 residues. The CDR3 DNA follows: TGTGCCAGCAATAGGGGGGGAGATTTCTTT. Amino acids: CASNRGGDFF. Using reference TRBV28 and TRBJ1-1 for the parts outside the CDR3, the full variable domain is DVKVTQSSRYLVKRTGEKVFLECVQDMDHENMFWYRQDPGLGLRLIYFSYDVKMKEKGDIPEGYSVSREKKERFSLILESASTNQTSMYLCASNRGGDFFGQGTRLTVV.

The table lists this clonotype with a few counts. This chain connects TRBV12-3 or TRBV12-4 to TRBJ1-2; 8 bases agree with TRBD1. CDR3 length: 15 amino acids. Trimming took 6 bases from V and 5 from J; bases not matched to a gene: 11. The CDR3 sequence is CASSSRTGIMYGYTF. The CDR3, as DNA: TGTGCCAGCAGCTCTAGGACAGGGATAATGTATGGCTACACCTTC.

This CDR3 is CASTPPPLGDEQFF. CDR3 bases: TGTGCCAGCACTCCTCCCCCACTTGGTGATGAGCAGTTCTTC. The chain has TRBV7-2 and TRBJ2-1, with no clear D. This CDR3 is built from 14 residues. V gave up 7 bases and J gave up 8 bases, with 18 bases separating them. Germline CDR1 reads SGHTA; CDR2 reads FQGNSA.

The chain uses TRBV7-3 and TRBJ2-2; D unclear. The CDR3 runs to 15 residues. CDR1 is SGHTA, CDR2 FQGTGA, per germline. Trimming cost V 2 bases and J 1 base, with 8 bases left between them. As DNA, the CDR3 is TGTGCCAGCAGCTTAGGGTCCCAGAACACCGGGGAGCTGTTTTTT. As protein: CASSLGSQNTGELFF.

This chain links TRBV4-1 with TRBJ2-3; no definite D call. Trimming removed 0 bases from V and 5 bases from J, with 9 bases in between. CDR3 length: 14 amino acids. Germline V lookup: CDR1 MGHRA, CDR2 YSYEKL. The CDR3 region has the DNA TGCGCCAGCAGCCAAGATAATGAGGTAGATACGCAGTATTTT. Its translation: CASSQDNEVDTQYF.

This clonotype was observed a single time. The chain couples TRBV7-2 to TRBJ2-7; D uncertain. The end of the DNA aligns better with TRBJ2-5, so the J call may be wrong. Germline CDR1 is SGHTA and CDR2 is FQGNSA. This CDR3 has 16 residues. The CDR3 sequence: CASSLHLYKAQETQYF. The DNA for the CDR3 is TGTGCCAGCAGCTTACATCTGTACAAGGCTCAAGAGACCCAGTACTTC.

This clonotype was found a few times. J is TRBJ2-3 and V is TRBV4-1, with TRBD2 identical over 12 bases. This CDR3 is 18 amino acids long. Trimming at V came to 0 bases and at J to 2 bases, leaving 6 bases not matched to a gene. The germline V gene encodes CDR1 MGHRA and CDR2 YSYEKL. The CDR3 DNA follows: TGCGCCAGCAGCCAAGATCTTACTAGCGGGGGGTCCACAGATACGCAGTATTTT. Amino acid sequence: CASSQDLTSGGSTDTQYF.

The table lists this clonotype with many counts. A much larger clone lies one base from this, so it may be a read error. The chain links TRBV18 to TRBJ2-7; 9 positions agree with TRBD1. Germline CDR1 reads KGHSH; CDR2 reads LQKENI. The CDR3 has 14 amino acids. With V trimmed by 3 bases and J by 3 bases, 3 bases remained unmatched. The CDR3 DNA is TGTGCCAGCTCACCCGGGACAGGGTACTACGAGCAGTACTTC. This gives the protein CASSPGTGYYEQYF.

The V call is TRBV2, the J call TRBJ1-1; 9 positions agree with TRBD1. The CDR3 spans 13 residues. The germline gives CDR1 SNHLY, CDR2 FYNNEI. V lost 8 bases and J lost 7; bases outside the gene matches: 8. CDR3 coding DNA: TGTGCCAGCTCAGACAGGGGGATAGGTGAAGCTTTCTTT. Translating it yields CASSDRGIGEAFF.